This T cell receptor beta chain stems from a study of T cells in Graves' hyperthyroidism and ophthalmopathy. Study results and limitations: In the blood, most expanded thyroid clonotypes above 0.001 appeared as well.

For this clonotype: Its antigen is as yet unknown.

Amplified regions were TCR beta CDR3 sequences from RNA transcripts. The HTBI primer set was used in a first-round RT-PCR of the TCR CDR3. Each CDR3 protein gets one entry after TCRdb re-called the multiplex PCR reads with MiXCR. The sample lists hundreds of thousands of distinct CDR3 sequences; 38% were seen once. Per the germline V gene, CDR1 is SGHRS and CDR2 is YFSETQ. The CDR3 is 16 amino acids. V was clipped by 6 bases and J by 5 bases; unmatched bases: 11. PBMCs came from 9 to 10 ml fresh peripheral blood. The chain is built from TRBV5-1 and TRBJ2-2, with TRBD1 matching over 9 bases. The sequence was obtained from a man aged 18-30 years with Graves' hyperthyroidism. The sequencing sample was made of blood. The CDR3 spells CASTLRTTGGTGELFF. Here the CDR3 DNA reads TGCGCCAGCACGCTACGGACGACAGGGGGAACCGGGGAGCTGTTTTTT.